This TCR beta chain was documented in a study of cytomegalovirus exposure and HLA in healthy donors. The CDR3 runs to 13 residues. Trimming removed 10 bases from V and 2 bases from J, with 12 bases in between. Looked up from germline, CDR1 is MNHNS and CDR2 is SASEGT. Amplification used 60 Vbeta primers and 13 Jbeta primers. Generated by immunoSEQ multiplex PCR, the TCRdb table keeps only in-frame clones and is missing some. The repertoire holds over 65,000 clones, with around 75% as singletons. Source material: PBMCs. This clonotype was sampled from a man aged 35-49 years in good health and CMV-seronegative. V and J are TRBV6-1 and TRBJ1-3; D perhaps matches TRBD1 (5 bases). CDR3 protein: CATAGLTGNTIYF. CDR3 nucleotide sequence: TGTGCCACCGCGGGACTCACTGGAAACACCATATATTTT.